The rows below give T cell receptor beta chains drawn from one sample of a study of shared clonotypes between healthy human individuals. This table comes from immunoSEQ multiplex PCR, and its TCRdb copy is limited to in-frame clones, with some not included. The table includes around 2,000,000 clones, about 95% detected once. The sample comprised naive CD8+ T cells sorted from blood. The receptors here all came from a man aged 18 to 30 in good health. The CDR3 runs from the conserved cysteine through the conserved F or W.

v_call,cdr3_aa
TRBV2,CASSEQAPRFNYGYTF
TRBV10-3,CAISEEYITNYGYTF
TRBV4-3,CASRRVLDSGGSTDTQYF
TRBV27,CASSPHPEGGRGTYEQYF
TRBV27,CASSLSPGHPENIQYF
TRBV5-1,CASSTTGTTGELFF
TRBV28,CASSPLTGYDEQYF
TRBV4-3,CASSPTVGDYNEQFF
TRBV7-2,CASHPIPGEKLFF
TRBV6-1,CASSDLAGDDQFF
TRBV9,CASSVDPDPEQFF
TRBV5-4,CASSSGDFLGTEAFF
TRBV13,CASSSTGGVRETQYF
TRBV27,CASSSGLNEQFF
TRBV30,CAWSVGDLTTYEQYF
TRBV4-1,CASSQVGTDYNSPLHF
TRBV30,CAWSRQGNTGELFF
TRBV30,CAWSGANQPQHF
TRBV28,CASSSSNTGLGKNIQYF
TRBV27,CASSLSEARDEQYF
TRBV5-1,CASSLDETGRPYEQYF
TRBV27,CASSPILVRGGLEKLFF
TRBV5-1,CASSLGPGGYEQYF
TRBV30,CAWSSGSGYEQYF
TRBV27,CACGVGSYNEQFF
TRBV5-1,CASSLDLTGSIGYTF
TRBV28,CASSFPSQGTYEQYF
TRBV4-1,CASSPRTRGIGGASEQYF
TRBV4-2,CASSQDRASGGVRENEQFF
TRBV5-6,CASSLGVTIYEQYF
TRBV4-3,CASSQERTSGSSDTQYF
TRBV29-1,CSVEDISRLAGYNEQFF
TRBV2,CASSERAGNGYTF